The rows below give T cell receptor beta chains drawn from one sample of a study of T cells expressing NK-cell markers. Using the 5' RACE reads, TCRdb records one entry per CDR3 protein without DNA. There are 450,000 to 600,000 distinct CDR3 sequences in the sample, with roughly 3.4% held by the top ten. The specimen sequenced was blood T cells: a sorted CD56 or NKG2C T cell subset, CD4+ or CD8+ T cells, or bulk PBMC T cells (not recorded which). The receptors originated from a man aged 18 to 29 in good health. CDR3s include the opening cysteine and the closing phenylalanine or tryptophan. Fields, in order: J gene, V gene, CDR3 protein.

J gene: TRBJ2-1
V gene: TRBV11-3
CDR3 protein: CASSLDGASANNEQFF

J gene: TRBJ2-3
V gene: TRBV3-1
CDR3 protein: CASSQGTLIGTDTQYF

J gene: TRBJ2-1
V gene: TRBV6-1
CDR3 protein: CASGPSSYNEQFF

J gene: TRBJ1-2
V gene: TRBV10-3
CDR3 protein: CAIKGEQGHYGYTF

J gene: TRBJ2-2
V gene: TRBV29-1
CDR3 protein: CSVTRGGRTGELFF

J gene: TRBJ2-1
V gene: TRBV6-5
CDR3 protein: CASSYRQAGKDEQFF

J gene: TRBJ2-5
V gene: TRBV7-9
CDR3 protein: CASSPKTRLQETQYF

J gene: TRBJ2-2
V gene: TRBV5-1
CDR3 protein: CASSLAGTPGSGELFF

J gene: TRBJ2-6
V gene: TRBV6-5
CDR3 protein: CASSYEGRGANVLTF

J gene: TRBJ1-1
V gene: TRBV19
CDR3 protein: CASSTSGLSEAFF

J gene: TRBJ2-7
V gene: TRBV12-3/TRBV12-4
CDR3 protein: CASRIREGLTEQYF

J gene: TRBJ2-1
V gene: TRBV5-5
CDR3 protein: CASSLGETSYNEQFF

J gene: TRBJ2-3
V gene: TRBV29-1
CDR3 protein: CSVRQGVSDTQYF

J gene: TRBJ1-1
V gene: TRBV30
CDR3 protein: CAWSGNRNTEAFF

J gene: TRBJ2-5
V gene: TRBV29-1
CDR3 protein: CSVAGRARETQYF

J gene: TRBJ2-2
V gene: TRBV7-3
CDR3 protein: CASSPVGGHTGELFF

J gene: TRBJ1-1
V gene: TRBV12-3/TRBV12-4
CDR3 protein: CASSLSLGADTEAFF

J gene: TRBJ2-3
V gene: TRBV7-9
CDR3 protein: CASSPFGRGLGVVTQYF

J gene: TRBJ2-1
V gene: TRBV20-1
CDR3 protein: CSARGLGGPPEQFF

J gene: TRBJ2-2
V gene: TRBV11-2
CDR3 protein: CASSFRGASTGELFF

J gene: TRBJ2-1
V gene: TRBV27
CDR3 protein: CASGRNLNNEQFF

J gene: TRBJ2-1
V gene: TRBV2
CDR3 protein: CASSEGGEQFF